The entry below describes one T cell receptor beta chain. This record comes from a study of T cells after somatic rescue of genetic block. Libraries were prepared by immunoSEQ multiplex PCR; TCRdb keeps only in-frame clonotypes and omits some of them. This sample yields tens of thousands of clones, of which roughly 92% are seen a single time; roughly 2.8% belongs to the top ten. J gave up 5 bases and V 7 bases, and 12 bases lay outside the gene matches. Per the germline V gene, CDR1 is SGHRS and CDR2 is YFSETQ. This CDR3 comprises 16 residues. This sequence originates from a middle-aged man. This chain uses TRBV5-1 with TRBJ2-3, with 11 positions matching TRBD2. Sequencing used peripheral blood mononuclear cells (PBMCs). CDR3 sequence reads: CASSETSGTGGDTQYF. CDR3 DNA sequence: TGCGCCAGCTCGGAGACTAGCGGGACGGGAGGAGATACGCAGTATTTT.